This is a list of T cell receptor beta chains from one sample in a study of blood T cell repertoires in COVID-19. The data were produced by immunoSEQ multiplex PCR, yet TCRdb's version contains in-frame clones alone and is incomplete. The sample holds about 230,000 clones, roughly 85% seen once. The specimen sequenced was peripheral blood. These receptors all stem from a man aged 40-55 years with acute or convalescent COVID-19. Each CDR3 is given with its conserved first and last residue. A D gene is named only where the DNA matches it firmly. Where a row states a size, it is once, few, many or the class of an expanded clone; other rows omit it.

J gene,D gene,V gene,clone size,CDR3 protein,CDR3 DNA
TRBJ1-6,.,TRBV5-6,.,CASSFLRDTSSYNSPLHF,TGTGCCAGCAGCTTCCTACGGGACACCAGCTCCTATAATTCACCCCTCCACTTT
TRBJ2-2,TRBD2,TRBV11-2,.,CASSLDSGGFTGELFF,TGTGCCAGCAGCTTAGATAGCGGGGGATTCACCGGGGAGCTGTTTTTT
TRBJ2-7,TRBD1,TRBV29-1,.,CSVVGDRGRSRREQYF,TGCAGCGTTGTGGGGGACAGGGGGCGGTCTCGCCGCGAGCAGTACTTC
TRBJ1-5,.,TRBV7-9,.,CASSLGAGHQPQHF,TGTGCCAGCAGCTTAGGGGCAGGGCATCAGCCCCAGCATTTT
TRBJ2-5,.,TRBV3-1/TRBV3-2,.,CASSQLYNQETQYF,TGTGCCAGCAGCCAGTTGTATAACCAAGAGACCCAGTACTTC
TRBJ2-2,TRBD1,TRBV11-2,.,CASRTGEETGELFF,TGTGCCAGCAGGACAGGGGAGGAGACCGGGGAGCTGTTTTTT
TRBJ2-7,TRBD1,TRBV5-4,.,CASSWGQGAYEQYF,TGTGCCAGCAGCTGGGGACAGGGCGCCTACGAGCAGTACTTC
TRBJ1-1,TRBD1,TRBV19,.,CASSMRQGSEAFF,TGTGCCAGTAGTATGAGACAGGGCTCTGAAGCTTTCTTT
TRBJ2-5,TRBD2,TRBV2,once,CASTAGRVETQYF,TGTGCCAGCACCGCTGGGAGGGTAGAGACCCAGTACTTC
TRBJ1-2,.,TRBV28,.,CASSPRTVRGSYTF,TGTGCCAGCAGTCCCAGGACAGTCCGGGGCAGCTACACCTTC
TRBJ2-1,.,TRBV19,.,CASRPHAGVNEQFF,TGTGCCAGTAGGCCACATGCAGGGGTCAATGAGCAGTTCTTC
TRBJ2-3,TRBD1,TRBV3-1/TRBV3-2,.,CASSQGDRGFTDTQYF,TGTGCCAGCAGCCAAGGGGACAGGGGATTTACAGATACGCAGTATTTT
TRBJ1-6,.,TRBV30,.,CAWSVGQINNSPLHF,TGTGCCTGGAGTGTTGGACAGATCAATAATTCACCCCTCCACTTT
TRBJ2-1,TRBD2,TRBV4-2,.,CASTSLAGGLNEQFF,TGTGCCAGCACCTCACTAGCGGGGGGACTCAATGAGCAGTTCTTC
TRBJ1-4,.,TRBV19,.,CASSTAGLPEDEKLFF,TGTGCTAGTAGTACCGCAGGACTTCCTGAGGATGAAAAACTGTTTTTT
TRBJ1-4,.,TRBV16,once,CASSQSWGTNEKLFF,TGTGCCAGCAGCCAATCCTGGGGCACTAATGAAAAACTGTTTTTT
TRBJ2-1,TRBD1,TRBV6-5,.,CASRKDRVTYNEQFF,TGTGCCAGCAGAAAGGACAGGGTAACCTACAATGAGCAGTTCTTC
TRBJ2-7,.,TRBV7-8,.,CASRTIVPLAGQSPYEQYF,TGTGCCAGCAGGACTATCGTCCCTTTGGCGGGACAGTCCCCCTACGAGCAGTACTTC
TRBJ2-1,TRBD2,TRBV4-1,.,CASSQDERGVYNEQFF,TGCGCCAGCAGCCAAGACGAGCGGGGGGTCTACAATGAGCAGTTCTTC
TRBJ1-5,TRBD1,TRBV19,few,CASRPRTGPNQPQHF,TGTGCCAGTAGGCCCAGGACAGGGCCCAATCAGCCCCAGCATTTT
TRBJ2-1,TRBD1,TRBV5-4,.,CASSLRTGGYNEQFF,TGTGCCAGCAGCTTGAGGACAGGCGGATACAATGAGCAGTTCTTC
TRBJ1-6,.,TRBV10-3,few,CAISQGDGPLHF,TGTGCCATCAGCCAGGGTGATGGACCCCTCCACTTT
TRBJ1-4,.,TRBV5-6,once,CASSLKTRGEKLFF,TGTGCCAGCAGCTTAAAGACCAGAGGGGAAAAACTGTTTTTT
TRBJ1-2,.,TRBV3-1/TRBV3-2,.,CASSQGVGLLTANYGYTF,TGTGCCAGCAGCCAAGGGGTGGGACTTCTTACCGCTAACTATGGCTACACCTTC
TRBJ2-2,TRBD2,TRBV9,.,CASSTRLTSSGELFF,TGTGCCAGCAGCACCCGATTGACTAGCTCCGGGGAGCTGTTTTTT